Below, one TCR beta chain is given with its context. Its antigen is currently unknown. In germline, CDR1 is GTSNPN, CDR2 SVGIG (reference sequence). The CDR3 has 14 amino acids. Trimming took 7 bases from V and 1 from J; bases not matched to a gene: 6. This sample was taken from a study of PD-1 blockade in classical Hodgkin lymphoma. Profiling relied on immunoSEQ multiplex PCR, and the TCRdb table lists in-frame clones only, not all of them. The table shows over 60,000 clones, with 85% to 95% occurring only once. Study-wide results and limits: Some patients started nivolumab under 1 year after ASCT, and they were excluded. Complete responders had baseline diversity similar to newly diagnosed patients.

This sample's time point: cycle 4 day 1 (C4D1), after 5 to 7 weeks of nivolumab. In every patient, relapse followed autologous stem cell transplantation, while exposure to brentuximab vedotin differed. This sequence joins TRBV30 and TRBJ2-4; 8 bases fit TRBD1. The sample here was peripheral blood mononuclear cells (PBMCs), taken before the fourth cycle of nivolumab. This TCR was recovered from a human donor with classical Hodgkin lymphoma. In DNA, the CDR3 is TGTGCCTACCAGGGGGCTAGGGCCAAAAACATTCAGTACTTC. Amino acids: CAYQGARAKNIQYF. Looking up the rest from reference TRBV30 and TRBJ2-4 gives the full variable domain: SQTIHQWPATLVQPVGSPLSLECTVEGTSNPNLYWYRQAAGRGLQLLFYSVGIGQISSEVPQNLSASRPQDRQFILSSKKLLLSDSGFYLCAYQGARAKNIQYFGAGTRLSVL.